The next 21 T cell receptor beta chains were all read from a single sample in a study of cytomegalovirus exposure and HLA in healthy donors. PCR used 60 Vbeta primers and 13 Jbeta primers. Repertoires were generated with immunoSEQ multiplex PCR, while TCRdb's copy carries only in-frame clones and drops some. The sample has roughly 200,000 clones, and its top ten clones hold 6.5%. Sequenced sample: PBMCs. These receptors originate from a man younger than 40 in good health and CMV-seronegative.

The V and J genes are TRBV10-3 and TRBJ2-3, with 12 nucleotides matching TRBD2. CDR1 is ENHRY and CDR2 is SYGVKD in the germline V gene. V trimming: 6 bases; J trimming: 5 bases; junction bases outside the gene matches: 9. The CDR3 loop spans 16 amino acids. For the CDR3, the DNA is TGTGCCATCAGCGACCGGACTAGCGGGGTGGTAGATACGCAGTATTTT. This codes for CAISDRTSGVVDTQYF.

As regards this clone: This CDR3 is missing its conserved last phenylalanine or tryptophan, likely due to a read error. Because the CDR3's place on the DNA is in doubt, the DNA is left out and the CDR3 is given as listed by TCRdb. Here the CDR3 reads CASSQAGLKTQAVWV. V gene TRBV4-1 combines with J gene TRBJ1-1; TRBD1 reflects the table's D call only, with no check against the DNA. The CDR3 comprises 15 residues, both ends counted. Looked up from germline, CDR1 is MGHRA and CDR2 is YSYEKL.

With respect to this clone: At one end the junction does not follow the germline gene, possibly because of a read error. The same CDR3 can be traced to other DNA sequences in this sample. In DNA, the CDR3 is TGTGCCAGCAGCCAAGGGGGGGGCGCATACTATGGTTACACCTTC. Translating gives CASSQGGGAYYGYTF. The chain combines TRBV28 with TRBJ1-2; perhaps TRBD1 as D (6 bases). CDR1 and CDR2 from the germline V gene are MDHEN and SYDVKM. CDR3 length: 15 residues.

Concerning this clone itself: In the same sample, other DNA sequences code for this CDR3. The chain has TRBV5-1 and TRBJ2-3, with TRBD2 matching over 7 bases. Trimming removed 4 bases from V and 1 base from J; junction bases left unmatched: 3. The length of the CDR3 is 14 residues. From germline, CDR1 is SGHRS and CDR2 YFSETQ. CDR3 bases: TGCGCCAGCAGCCTGGGGGGGGGCACAGATACGCAGTATTTT. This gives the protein CASSLGGGTDTQYF.

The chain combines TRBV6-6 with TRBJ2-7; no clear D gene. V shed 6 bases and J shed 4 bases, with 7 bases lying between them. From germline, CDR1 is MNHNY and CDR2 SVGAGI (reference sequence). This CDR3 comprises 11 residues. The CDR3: CASRLSYEQYF. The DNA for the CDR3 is TGTGCCAGCAGACTATCATACGAGCAGTACTTC.

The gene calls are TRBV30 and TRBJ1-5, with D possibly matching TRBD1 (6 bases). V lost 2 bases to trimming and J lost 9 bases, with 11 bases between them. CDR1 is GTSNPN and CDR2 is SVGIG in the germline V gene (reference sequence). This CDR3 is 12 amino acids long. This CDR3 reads CAWSLRGSPQHF. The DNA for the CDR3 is TGTGCCTGGAGTCTCAGGGGATCGCCCCAGCATTTT.

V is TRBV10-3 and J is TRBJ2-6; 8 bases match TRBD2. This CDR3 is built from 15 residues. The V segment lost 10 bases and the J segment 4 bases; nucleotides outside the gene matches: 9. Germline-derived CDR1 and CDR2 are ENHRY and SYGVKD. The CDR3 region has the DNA TGTGCCACCCGGCGGGGGGCTAACGGGGCCAACGTCCTGACTTTC. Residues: CATRRGANGANVLTF.

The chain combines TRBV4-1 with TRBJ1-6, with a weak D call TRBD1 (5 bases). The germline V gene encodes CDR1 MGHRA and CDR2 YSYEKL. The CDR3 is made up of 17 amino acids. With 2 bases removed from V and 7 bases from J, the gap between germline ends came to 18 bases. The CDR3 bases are TGCGCCAGCAGCCAATGGGGGGGTCGGGTAGGGAATTCACCCCTCCACTTT. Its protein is CASSQWGGRVGNSPLHF.

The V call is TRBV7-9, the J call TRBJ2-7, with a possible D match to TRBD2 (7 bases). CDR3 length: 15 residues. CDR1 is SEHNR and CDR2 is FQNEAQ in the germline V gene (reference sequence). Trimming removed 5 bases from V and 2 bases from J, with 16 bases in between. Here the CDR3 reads CASSPAGRGPYEQYF. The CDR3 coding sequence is TGTGCCAGCAGCCCGGCGGGGCGGGGGCCCTACGAGCAGTACTTC.

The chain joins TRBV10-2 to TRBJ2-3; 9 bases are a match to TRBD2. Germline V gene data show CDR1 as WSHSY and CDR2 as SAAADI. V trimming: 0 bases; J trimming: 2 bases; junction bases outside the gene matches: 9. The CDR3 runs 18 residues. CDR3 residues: CASSESSGLAGSTDTQYF. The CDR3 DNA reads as TGCGCCAGCAGTGAGTCCTCCGGGCTAGCGGGGTCCACAGATACGCAGTATTTT.

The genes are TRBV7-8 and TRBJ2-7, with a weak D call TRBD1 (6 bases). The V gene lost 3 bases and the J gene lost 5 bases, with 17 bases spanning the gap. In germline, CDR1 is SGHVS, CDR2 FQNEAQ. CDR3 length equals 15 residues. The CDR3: CASSFVRDIFHEQYF. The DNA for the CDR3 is TGTGCCAGCAGCTTCGTCCGGGACATCTTCCACGAGCAGTACTTC.

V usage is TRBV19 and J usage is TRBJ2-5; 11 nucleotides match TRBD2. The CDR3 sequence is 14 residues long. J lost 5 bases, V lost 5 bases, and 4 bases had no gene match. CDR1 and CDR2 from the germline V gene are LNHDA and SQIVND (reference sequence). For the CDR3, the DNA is TGTGCCAGTAGTTTACTAGCGGGGGAGGAGACCCAGTACTTC. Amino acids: CASSLLAGEETQYF.

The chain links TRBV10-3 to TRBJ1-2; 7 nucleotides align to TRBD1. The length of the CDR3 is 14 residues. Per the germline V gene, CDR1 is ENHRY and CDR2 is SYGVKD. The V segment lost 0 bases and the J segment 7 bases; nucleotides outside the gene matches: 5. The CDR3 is CAISESEGGGGYTF. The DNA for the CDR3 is TGTGCCATCAGTGAGTCCGAAGGGGGCGGTGGCTACACCTTC.

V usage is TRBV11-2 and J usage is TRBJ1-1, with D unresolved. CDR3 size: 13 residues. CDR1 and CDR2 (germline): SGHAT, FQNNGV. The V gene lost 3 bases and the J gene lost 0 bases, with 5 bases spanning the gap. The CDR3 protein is CASSFLLNTEAFF. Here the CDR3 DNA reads TGTGCCAGCAGCTTTCTCCTGAACACTGAAGCTTTCTTT.

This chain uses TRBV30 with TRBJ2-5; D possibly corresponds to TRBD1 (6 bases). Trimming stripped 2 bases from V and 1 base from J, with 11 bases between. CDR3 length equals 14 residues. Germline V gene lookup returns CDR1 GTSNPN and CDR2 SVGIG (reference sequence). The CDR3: CAWSIRTVQETQYF. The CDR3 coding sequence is TGTGCCTGGAGTATACGGACAGTCCAAGAGACCCAGTACTTC.

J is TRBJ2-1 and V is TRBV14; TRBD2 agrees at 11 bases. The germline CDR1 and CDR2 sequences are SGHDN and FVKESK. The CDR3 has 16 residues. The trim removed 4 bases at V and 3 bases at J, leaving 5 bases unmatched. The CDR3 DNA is TGTGCCAGCAGCCCTCTAGCGGGGGGACTCTACAATGAGCAGTTCTTC. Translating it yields CASSPLAGGLYNEQFF. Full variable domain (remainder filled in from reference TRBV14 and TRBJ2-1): EAGVTQFPSHSVIEKGQTVTLRCDPISGHDNLYWYRRVMGKEIKFLLHFVKESKQDESGMPNNRFLAERTGGTYSTLKVQPAELEDSGVYFCASSPLAGGLYNEQFFGPGTRLTVL.

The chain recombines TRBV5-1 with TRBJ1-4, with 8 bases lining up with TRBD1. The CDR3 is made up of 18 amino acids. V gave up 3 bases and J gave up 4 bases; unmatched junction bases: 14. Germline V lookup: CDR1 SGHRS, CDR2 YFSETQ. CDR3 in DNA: TGCGCCAGCAGCTATGTAATCAGTTCAGGGGGCGTTAATGAAAAACTGTTTTTT. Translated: CASSYVISSGGVNEKLFF.

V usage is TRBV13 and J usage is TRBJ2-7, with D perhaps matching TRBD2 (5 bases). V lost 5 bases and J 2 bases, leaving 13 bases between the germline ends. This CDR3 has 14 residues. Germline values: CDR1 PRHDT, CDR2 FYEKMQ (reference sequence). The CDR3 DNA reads TGTGCCAGCAGCGTTGACCCGACTACCTACGAGCAGTACTTC. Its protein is CASSVDPTTYEQYF.

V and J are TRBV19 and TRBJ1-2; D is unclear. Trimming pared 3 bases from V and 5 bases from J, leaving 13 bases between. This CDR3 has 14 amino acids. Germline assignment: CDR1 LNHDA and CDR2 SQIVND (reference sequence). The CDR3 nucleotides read TGTGCCAGTAGTATTTCCCCCAGGCAATATGGCTACACCTTC. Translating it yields CASSISPRQYGYTF.

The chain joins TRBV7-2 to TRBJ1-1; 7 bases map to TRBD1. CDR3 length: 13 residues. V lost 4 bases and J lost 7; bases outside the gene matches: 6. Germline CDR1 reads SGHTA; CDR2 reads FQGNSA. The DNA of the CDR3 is TGTGCCAGCAGCTCGGGGACAGCCCGTGAAGCTTTCTTT. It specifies CASSSGTAREAFF.

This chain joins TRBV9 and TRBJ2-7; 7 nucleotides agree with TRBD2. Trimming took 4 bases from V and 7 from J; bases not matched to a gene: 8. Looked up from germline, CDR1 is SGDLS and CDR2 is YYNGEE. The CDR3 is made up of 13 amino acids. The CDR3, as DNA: TGTGCCAGCAGCCCGGGAGGCGGGGTTGAGCAGTACTTC. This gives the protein CASSPGGGVEQYF.